A single sample gave rise to the 3 T cell receptor beta chains below, sequenced in a study of shared clonotypes between healthy human individuals. Data came from immunoSEQ multiplex PCR; TCRdb stores just in-frame clones and leaves some out. Of roughly 2.1 million clones listed, roughly 91% are singletons. Cells designated naive CD8 were CD45RO-negative and were positively selected for CCR7, with terminally differentiated effector memory CD45RA+ cells excluded. The sample consisted of naive CD8+ T cells from PBMCs. These receptor sequences come from a man between 18 and 29 years old in good health. Some clones in this sample may be carry-over from other donors' samples.

The rearrangement joins TRBV15 to TRBJ2-1, with D unresolved. The CDR3 has 13 residues. Germline CDR1 is LNHNV and CDR2 is YYDKDF (reference sequence). V was trimmed by 3 bases and J by 10 bases, leaving 13 bases between them. Here the CDR3 DNA reads TGTGCCACCAGCAGGACCCGGACGGTCGAGCAGTTCTTC. Translating it yields CATSRTRTVEQFF.

This clone was seen a handful of times. The V and J genes are TRBV7-9 and TRBJ2-7; unclear D gene. Germline V gives CDR1 SEHNR, CDR2 FQNEAQ (reference sequence). The CDR3 length is 11 residues. Between the trimmed V and J ends, which lost 6 bases and 10 bases, there was a span of 13 bases. This CDR3 reads CASRDGGAQYF. Here the CDR3 DNA reads TGTGCCAGCAGGGACGGCGGAGCCCAGTACTTC.

This CDR3 is CASSVVGTLSSTDTQYF. For the CDR3, the DNA is TGTGCCAGCAGCGTAGTGGGGACACTAAGTAGCACAGATACGCAGTATTTT. The rearrangement links TRBV9 to TRBJ2-3; possibly TRBD1 for D (6 bases). The CDR3 consists of 17 residues. V lost 0 bases and J 0 bases, leaving 14 bases between the germline ends. From germline, CDR1 is SGDLS and CDR2 YYNGEE.